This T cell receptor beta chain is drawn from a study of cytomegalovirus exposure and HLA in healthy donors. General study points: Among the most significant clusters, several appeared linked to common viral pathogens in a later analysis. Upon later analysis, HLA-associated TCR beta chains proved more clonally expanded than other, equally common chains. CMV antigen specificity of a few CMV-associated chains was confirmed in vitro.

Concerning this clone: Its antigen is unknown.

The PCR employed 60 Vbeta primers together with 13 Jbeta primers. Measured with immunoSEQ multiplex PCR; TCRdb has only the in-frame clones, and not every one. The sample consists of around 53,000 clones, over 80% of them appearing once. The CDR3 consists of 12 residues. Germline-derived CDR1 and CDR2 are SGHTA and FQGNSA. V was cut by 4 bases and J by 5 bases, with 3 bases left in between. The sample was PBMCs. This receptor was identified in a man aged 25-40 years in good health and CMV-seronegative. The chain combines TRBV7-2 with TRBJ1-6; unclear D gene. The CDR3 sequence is CASSYNNSPLHF. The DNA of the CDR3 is TGTGCCAGCAGCTACAATAATTCACCCCTCCACTTT.